Shown below are 11 T cell receptor beta chains from a single sample sequenced in a study of monozygotic twins with inflammatory bowel disease. TCRdb derives one entry per CDR3 protein from the 5' RACE reads, leaving out DNA. The sample has approximately 330,000 distinct CDR3 sequences. The sample was blood. These receptors were obtained from a human donor with ulcerative colitis or Crohn's disease, or a healthy co-twin of an affected twin (not recorded which).

V usage is TRBV29-1 and J usage is TRBJ1-4; TCRdb's assignment of TRBD1 cannot be checked, as there is no DNA. Germline CDR1 is SQVTM and CDR2 is ANQGSEA. CDR3 size: 13 residues. CDR3 region: CSVVSGVNEKLFF.

This sequence joins TRBV4-1 and TRBJ2-7. Germline V lookup: CDR1 MGHRA, CDR2 YSYEKL. The CDR3 has 14 residues. The CDR3 region is CASSQEPGTYEQYF.

The genes are TRBV25-1 and TRBJ2-7. CDR1 and CDR2 from the germline V gene are MGHDK and SYGVNS. The CDR3 extends over 14 amino acids. The CDR3 protein is CASSDTTGPHEQYF.

This CDR3 is CASSFIGRYSGNTIYF. The chain combines TRBV7-9 with TRBJ1-3. Per the germline V gene, CDR1 is SEHNR and CDR2 is FQNEAQ (reference sequence). The CDR3 has 16 residues.

The chain links TRBV2 to TRBJ2-1; TCRdb lists TRBD1, though no DNA is available to test this call. CDR1 is SNHLY and CDR2 is FYNNEI in the germline V gene. The CDR3 has 17 amino acids. CDR3 region: CASSKKPGGRSYNEQFF.

CDR3 sequence: CSARLEGDTQYF. The gene calls are TRBV20-1 and TRBJ2-3. Germline loops: CDR1 DFQATT, CDR2 SNEGSKA (reference sequence). This CDR3 has 12 residues.

This chain's CDR3 is CASSFTRGSSYEQYF. The J gene is TRBJ2-7, the V gene TRBV27. The CDR3 covers 15 residues. Per the germline V gene, CDR1 is MNHEY and CDR2 is SMNVEV (reference sequence).

The chain is built from TRBV20-1 and TRBJ2-4; TCRdb designates TRBD2, a call that cannot be tested without DNA. Germline V lookup: CDR1 DFQATT, CDR2 SNEGSKA (reference sequence). This CDR3 has 16 residues. This chain's CDR3 is CSARDASGGFQNMQYF.

CDR3 sequence reads: CASSLTAEYNSPLHF. V and J are TRBV5-1 and TRBJ1-6. This CDR3 contains 15 residues. Germline V lookup: CDR1 SGHRS, CDR2 YFSETQ.

The V gene is TRBV7-2, the J gene TRBJ2-1. In germline, CDR1 is SGHTA, CDR2 FQGNSA. This CDR3 is built from 14 residues. This CDR3 reads CASSLKKAYNEQFF.

The chain has TRBV3-1 and TRBJ2-7; without DNA, the TCRdb call of TRBD2 cannot be checked. Germline CDR1 LGHDT, CDR2 YNNKEL (reference sequence). CDR3 length equals 15 residues. The CDR3 reads CASSRRDSRAYEQYF.